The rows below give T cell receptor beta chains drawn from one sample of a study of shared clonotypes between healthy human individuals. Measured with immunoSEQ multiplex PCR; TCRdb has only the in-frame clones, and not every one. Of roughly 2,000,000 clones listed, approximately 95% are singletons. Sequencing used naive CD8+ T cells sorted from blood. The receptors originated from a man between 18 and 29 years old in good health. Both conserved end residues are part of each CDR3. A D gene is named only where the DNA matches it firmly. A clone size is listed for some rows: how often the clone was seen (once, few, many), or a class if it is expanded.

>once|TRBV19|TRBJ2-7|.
CASSSWGSDYEQYF
TGTGCCAGTAGTTCCTGGGGGTCGGACTACGAGCAGTACTTC
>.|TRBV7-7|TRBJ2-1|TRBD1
CASSHGQGGGNEQFF
TGTGCTAGCAGCCATGGACAGGGAGGAGGCAATGAGCAGTTCTTC
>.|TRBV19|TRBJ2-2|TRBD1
CASSTGGTGELFF
TGTGCCAGTAGTACAGGGGGTACCGGGGAGCTGTTTTTT
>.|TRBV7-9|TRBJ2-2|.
CASSLGPRDLGDTGELFF
TGTGCCAGCAGCTTAGGACCACGGGATCTGGGGGACACCGGGGAGCTGTTTTTT
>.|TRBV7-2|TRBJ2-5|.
CASSPSTSGALETQYF
TGTGCCAGCAGCCCCTCTACGTCGGGGGCTCTAGAGACCCAGTACTTC
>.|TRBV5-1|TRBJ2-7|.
CASSSVDSYEQYF
TGCGCCAGCAGCTCTGTGGACAGCTACGAGCAGTACTTC
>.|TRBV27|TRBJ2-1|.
CASMRTQSNEQFF
TGTGCCAGCATGAGAACCCAGTCCAATGAGCAGTTCTTC
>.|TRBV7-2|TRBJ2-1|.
CASSSGSRVQFF
TGTGCCAGCAGCTCCGGTTCCCGGGTTCAGTTCTTC
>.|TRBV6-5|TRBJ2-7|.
CASSPQGPLNEQYF
TGTGCCAGCAGTCCACAGGGCCCCCTAAACGAGCAGTACTTC
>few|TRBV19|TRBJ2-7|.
CASSMFQDSYEQYF
TGTGCCAGTAGTATGTTCCAGGACTCCTACGAGCAGTACTTC
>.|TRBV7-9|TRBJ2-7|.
CASSRTGGPFDEQYF
TGTGCCAGCAGCCGCACCGGTGGCCCGTTCGACGAGCAGTACTTC
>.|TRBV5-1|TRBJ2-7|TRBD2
CASSPGLAGAYEQYF
TGCGCCAGCAGCCCGGGACTAGCGGGCGCCTACGAGCAGTACTTC
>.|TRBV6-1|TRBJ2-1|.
CASSPAGVEQFF
TGTGCCAGCAGTCCGGCCGGGGTTGAGCAGTTCTTC
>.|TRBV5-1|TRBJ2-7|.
CASRQSGGLEQYF
TGCGCCAGCAGACAATCAGGGGGACTGGAGCAGTACTTC
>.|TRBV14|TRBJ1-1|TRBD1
CASSRGTDGTEAFF
TGTGCCAGCAGCCGAGGGACAGACGGCACTGAAGCTTTCTTT
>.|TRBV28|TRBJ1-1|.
CASSWGQGDTEAFF
TGTGCCAGCAGTTGGGGTCAAGGGGACACTGAAGCTTTCTTT
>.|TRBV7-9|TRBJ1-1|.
CASSLEDGLNTEAFF
TGTGCCAGCAGCTTGGAGGACGGCTTGAACACTGAAGCTTTCTTT
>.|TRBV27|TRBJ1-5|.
CASSSGLNQPQHF
TGTGCCAGCAGTTCGGGCTTAAATCAGCCCCAGCATTTT
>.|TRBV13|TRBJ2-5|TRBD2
CASSIPLAGAGETQYF
TGTGCCAGCAGCATCCCCCTAGCGGGGGCCGGAGAGACCCAGTACTTC
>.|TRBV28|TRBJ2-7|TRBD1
CASSSPGQGDYEQYF
TGTGCCAGCAGTTCACCGGGACAGGGGGACTACGAGCAGTACTTC
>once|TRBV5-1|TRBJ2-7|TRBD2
CASSIAGVDLRSSYEQYF
TGCGCCAGCAGCATAGCGGGGGTGGACTTAAGGAGCTCCTACGAGCAGTACTTC
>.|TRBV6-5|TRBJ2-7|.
CASSYSQAAFRSEQYF
TGTGCCAGCAGTTACTCGCAGGCAGCTTTTCGGTCAGAGCAGTACTTC
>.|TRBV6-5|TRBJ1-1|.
CASSYSQGKTEAFF
TGTGCCAGCAGTTATTCCCAGGGAAAGACTGAAGCTTTCTTT
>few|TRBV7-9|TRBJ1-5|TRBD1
CASSLAHDRGGQPQHF
TGTGCCAGCAGCTTAGCGCATGACAGGGGCGGGCAGCCCCAGCATTTT
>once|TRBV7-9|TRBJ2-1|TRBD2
CASSPRTSFPGDEQFF
TGTGCCAGCAGCCCGCGGACTAGCTTTCCGGGCGATGAGCAGTTCTTC
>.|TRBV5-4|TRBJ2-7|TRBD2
CASSLLAGDTYEQYF
TGTGCCAGCAGCCTACTAGCGGGAGATACCTACGAGCAGTACTTC
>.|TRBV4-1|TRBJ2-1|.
CASSQPGAWVDNEQFF
TGCGCCAGCAGCCAACCCGGGGCGTGGGTTGACAATGAGCAGTTCTTC
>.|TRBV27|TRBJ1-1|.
CASSPPGVTEAFF
TGTGCCAGCAGTCCCCCCGGGGTCACTGAAGCTTTCTTT
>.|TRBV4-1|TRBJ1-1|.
CASSQKENTEAFF
TGCGCCAGCAGCCAAAAGGAGAACACTGAAGCTTTCTTT
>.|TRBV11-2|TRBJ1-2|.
CASSLAAAGFYGYTF
TGTGCCAGCAGCTTAGCCGCGGCAGGGTTCTATGGCTACACCTTC
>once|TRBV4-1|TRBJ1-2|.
CASSQDQGYGYTF
TGCGCCAGCAGCCAAGATCAGGGCTATGGCTACACCTTC
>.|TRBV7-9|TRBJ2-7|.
CASSLKAEISYEQYF
TGTGCCAGCAGCCTAAAAGCGGAAATCTCCTACGAGCAGTACTTC
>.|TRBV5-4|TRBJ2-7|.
CASSLGGDTYEQYF
TGTGCCAGCAGCTTGGGGGGGGATACCTACGAGCAGTACTTC
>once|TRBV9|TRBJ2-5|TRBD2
CASSQGTRPRETQYF
TGTGCCAGCAGCCAGGGGACTAGGCCGCGGGAGACCCAGTACTTC
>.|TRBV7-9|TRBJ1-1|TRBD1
CASSSPDRVGGTEAFF
TGTGCCAGCAGCTCCCCGGACAGGGTGGGCGGCACTGAAGCTTTCTTT
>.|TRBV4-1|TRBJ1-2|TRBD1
CASSQVGTDYGYTF
TGCGCCAGCAGCCAAGTCGGGACAGACTATGGCTACACCTTC
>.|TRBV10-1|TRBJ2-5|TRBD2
CASSESVSGGQETQYF
TGCGCCAGCAGTGAGTCAGTGAGCGGGGGCCAAGAGACCCAGTACTTC
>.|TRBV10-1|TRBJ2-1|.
CASSGLSTEQFF
TGCGCCAGCAGTGGCCTCAGCACTGAGCAGTTCTTC
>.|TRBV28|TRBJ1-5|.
CASSFRESNQPQHF
TGTGCCAGCAGTTTCCGTGAGAGCAATCAGCCCCAGCATTTT
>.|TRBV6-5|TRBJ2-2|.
CARRGTGELFF
TGTGCCAGACGAGGCACCGGGGAGCTGTTTTTT
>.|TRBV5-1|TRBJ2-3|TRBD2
CASSEGTSFYTDTQYF
TGCGCCAGCAGCGAAGGGACTAGCTTTTACACAGATACGCAGTATTTT
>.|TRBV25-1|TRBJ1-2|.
CASSEWRGGHGYTF
TGTGCCAGCAGTGAGTGGCGTGGGGGGCATGGCTACACCTTC
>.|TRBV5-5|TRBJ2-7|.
CASSYGSYYEQYF
TGTGCCAGCAGCTACGGGTCCTACTACGAGCAGTACTTC
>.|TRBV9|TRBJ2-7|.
CASSARDHYEQYF
TGTGCCAGCAGCGCCCGGGACCACTACGAGCAGTACTTC
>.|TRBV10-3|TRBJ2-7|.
CAMGVLEQYF
TGTGCCATGGGCGTACTCGAGCAGTACTTC
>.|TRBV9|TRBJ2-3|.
CASSVVGAGPDTQYF
TGTGCCAGCAGCGTAGTAGGGGCAGGACCAGATACGCAGTATTTT
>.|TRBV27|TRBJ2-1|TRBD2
CASSSGSSGLYEQFF
TGTGCCAGCAGTTCAGGGTCTAGCGGGTTGTATGAGCAGTTCTTC
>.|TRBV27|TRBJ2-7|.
CASSFLQGYEQYF
TGTGCCAGCAGCTTCCTCCAGGGATACGAGCAGTACTTC
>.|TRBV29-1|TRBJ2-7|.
CSVAGAGTATYEQYF
TGCAGCGTTGCCGGAGCCGGGACTGCAACCTACGAGCAGTACTTC
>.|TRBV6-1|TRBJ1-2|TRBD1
CASSEKAGGPLYGYTF
TGTGCCAGCAGTGAAAAGGCAGGGGGCCCTCTCTATGGCTACACCTTC
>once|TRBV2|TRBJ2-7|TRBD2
CASSGSLAGGAYEQYF
TGTGCCAGCAGCGGGAGTCTAGCGGGAGGGGCCTACGAGCAGTACTTC
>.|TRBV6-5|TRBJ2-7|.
CASSYSGSSSYEQYF
TGTGCCAGCAGTTACTCAGGGAGTAGCTCCTACGAGCAGTACTTC
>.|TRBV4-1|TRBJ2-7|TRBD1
CASSPRGQDQYEQYF
TGCGCCAGCAGCCCACGTGGACAGGATCAGTACGAGCAGTACTTC
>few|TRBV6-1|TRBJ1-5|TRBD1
CASSEAAGTGGIQPQHF
TGTGCCAGCAGTGAAGCTGCCGGGACAGGGGGCATTCAGCCCCAGCATTTT